The 31 T cell receptor beta chains below were found in one sample sequenced in a study of blood T cell repertoires in COVID-19. TCRdb keeps only in-frame clones here, not all; method: immunoSEQ multiplex PCR. Here the sample spans 150,000 to 200,000 clones, around 84% being singletons. The sample consisted of PBMCs or T cells enriched from blood (not recorded which). The receptors stem from a woman in her forties or fifties who had recovered from COVID-19.

This rearrangement joins TRBV19 to TRBJ1-5, with D possibly TRBD1 on 6 matching bases. Per germline, CDR1 LNHDA and CDR2 SQIVND (reference sequence). Trimming left V 11 bases short and J 1 base short, with 15 bases between. CDR3 length: 14 amino acids. The CDR3 sequence: CASKTGPSNQPQHF. The CDR3 nucleotides are TGTGCCTCAAAGACAGGCCCCAGCAATCAGCCCCAGCATTTT. Filled out from reference TRBV19 and TRBJ1-5, the complete variable domain reads DGGITQSPKYLFRKEGQNVTLSCEQNLNHDAMYWYRQDPGQGLRLIYYSQIVNDFQKGDIAEGYSVSREKKESFPLTVTSAQKNPTAFYLCASKTGPSNQPQHFGDGTRLSIL.

This clone was recorded once. The rearrangement links TRBV11-2 to TRBJ2-7; 11 bases line up with TRBD2. CDR1 and CDR2 (germline): SGHAT, FQNNGV. V dropped 4 bases and J dropped 2; count of bases not matched to a gene: 7. This CDR3 comprises 16 residues. CDR3: CASSWATSGATYEQYF. The DNA of the CDR3 is TGTGCCAGCAGCTGGGCGACTAGCGGGGCGACCTACGAGCAGTACTTC.

This clone was seen only once. V is TRBV7-2 and J is TRBJ1-1; the D gene is possibly TRBD1 (5 bases). This CDR3 spans 13 amino acids. CDR1 is SGHTA, CDR2 FQGNSA, per germline. V was trimmed by 5 bases and J by 7 bases, leaving 14 bases between them. CDR3 sequence: CASSRQGGDEAFF. The CDR3, as DNA: TGTGCCAGCAGCCGTCAGGGAGGTGATGAAGCTTTCTTT.

The sample holds a few counts of this clone. The V call is TRBV7-3, the J call TRBJ2-1; TRBD2 matches 13 bases. The CDR3 runs 16 residues. Germline V gene sequence: CDR1 SGHTA, CDR2 FQGTGA. The J segment lost 4 bases and the V segment lost 4 bases, leaving 4 bases of the junction unmatched. The DNA for the CDR3 is TGTGCCAGCAGCTCGGGGACTAGCGGGGTTTACAATGAGCAGTTCTTC. This encodes CASSSGTSGVYNEQFF.

Only a few counts were recorded for this clone. The chain combines TRBV7-9 with TRBJ2-5, with a possible D match to TRBD2 (6 bases). Germline CDR1 is SEHNR and CDR2 is FQNEAQ (reference sequence). The CDR3 runs to 14 residues. Trimming shortened V by 5 bases and J by 0 bases, and 10 bases separated the two germline ends. The CDR3 sequence is CASSVTRNQETQYF. CDR3 coding DNA: TGTGCCAGCAGCGTGACTAGAAACCAAGAGACCCAGTACTTC.

V usage is TRBV14 and J usage is TRBJ2-3; perhaps TRBD1 as D (6 bases). The CDR3 extends over 15 amino acids. V was trimmed by 2 bases and J by 4 bases, leaving 13 bases between them. The V gene's germline CDR1 is SGHDN and CDR2 FVKESK. For the CDR3, the DNA is TGTGCCAGCAGCCAACTCCAGGGGTTCTCAGATACGCAGTATTTT. It specifies CASSQLQGFSDTQYF. The whole variable domain, filled in from reference TRBV14 and TRBJ2-3, reads EAGVTQFPSHSVIEKGQTVTLRCDPISGHDNLYWYRRVMGKEIKFLLHFVKESKQDESGMPNNRFLAERTGGTYSTLKVQPAELEDSGVYFCASSQLQGFSDTQYFGPGTRLTVL.

The chain uses TRBV7-2 and TRBJ1-3, with TRBD1 matching over 12 bases. V trimming: 5 bases; J trimming: 4 bases; junction bases outside the gene matches: 6. Germline V gives CDR1 SGHTA, CDR2 FQGNSA. The CDR3 is 16 residues long. CDR3 protein: CASSAMGQGAGNTIYF. Here the CDR3 DNA reads TGTGCCAGCAGCGCCATGGGACAGGGGGCCGGAAACACCATATATTTT.

V usage is TRBV9 and J usage is TRBJ2-1; 11 nucleotides line up with TRBD2. CDR1 and CDR2 from the germline V gene are SGDLS and YYNGEE. The CDR3 is 16 residues long. The V gene end was trimmed by 1 base and the J gene end by 12 bases; junction bases not matched to a gene: 12. CDR3 coding DNA: TGTGCCAGCAGCGTAATCGCGCGTAGCGGGGGGGCTCGGCAGTTCTTC. Protein sequence: CASSVIARSGGARQFF. Complete variable domain (other parts from reference TRBV9 and TRBJ2-1): DSGVTQTPKHLITATGQRVTLRCSPRSGDLSVYWYQQSLDQGLQFLIQYYNGEERAKGNILERFSAQQFPDLHSELNLSSLELGDSALYFCASSVIARSGGARQFFGPGTRLTVL.

The chain is built from TRBV3-1 (or the pseudogene TRBV3-2) and TRBJ2-7; the match to TRBD1 covers 9 bases. CDR3 length: 15 amino acids. The germline V gene has CDR1 LGHDT and CDR2 YNNKEL (reference sequence). V dropped 4 bases and J dropped 1; count of bases not matched to a gene: 5. The DNA of the CDR3 is TGTGCCAGCAGCCTCCGGGACAGGGCGTCCTACGAGCAGTACTTC. It yields the protein CASSLRDRASYEQYF.

V is TRBV29-1 and J is TRBJ1-5, with D possibly matching TRBD1 (5 bases). With 4 bases removed from V and 0 bases from J, the gap between germline ends came to 7 bases. CDR3 length equals 13 residues. The germline V gene encodes CDR1 SQVTM and CDR2 ANQGSEA. In DNA, the CDR3 is TGCAGCGTTGCGGGGGGTAGCAATCAGCCCCAGCATTTT. The encoded protein is CSVAGGSNQPQHF.

The CDR3 sequence is CASSLGLLSGANVLTF. The CDR3 bases are TGTGCCAGCAGCTTAGGCCTACTCTCTGGGGCCAACGTCCTGACTTTC. The rearrangement links TRBV13 to TRBJ2-6; D is uncertain. This CDR3 is built from 16 residues. V lost 0 bases and J lost 0, with 6 bases in between. Germline loops: CDR1 PRHDT, CDR2 FYEKMQ (reference sequence).

This chain uses TRBV7-9 with TRBJ2-5; 14 bases map to TRBD2. Germline V gene sequence: CDR1 SEHNR, CDR2 FQNEAQ (reference sequence). CDR3 length: 16 amino acids. J was trimmed by 5 bases and V by 7 bases; bases with no gene match: 9. As DNA, the CDR3 is TGTGCCAGCACGTCGCGGGGACTAGCGGGAGCTGAGACCCAGTACTTC. Translation: CASTSRGLAGAETQYF.

This chain connects TRBV5-5 to TRBJ1-4; 7 nucleotides line up with TRBD1. The germline V gene has CDR1 SGHKS and CDR2 YYEKEE (reference sequence). This CDR3 is built from 15 residues. V trimming: 4 bases; J trimming: 4 bases; junction bases outside the gene matches: 7. Here the CDR3 DNA reads TGTGCCAGCAGCCCCGGGACAGCTCTTAATGAAAAACTGTTTTTT. It codes for CASSPGTALNEKLFF.

This clone was picked up a small number of times. The rearrangement joins TRBV11-2 to TRBJ1-1; D gene ambiguous. Trimming left V 5 bases short and J 10 bases short, with 20 bases between. The CDR3 loop spans 14 amino acids. In germline, CDR1 is SGHAT, CDR2 FQNNGV. The chain's CDR3 is CASSLRKDGERAFF. The DNA of the CDR3 is TGTGCCAGCAGCCTTCGAAAGGACGGGGAACGAGCTTTCTTT. Supplemented by reference TRBV11-2 and TRBJ1-1, the full variable domain reads EAGVAQSPRYKIIEKRQSVAFWCNPISGHATLYWYQQILGQGPKLLIQFQNNGVVDDSQLPKDRFSAERLKGVDSTLKIQPAKLEDSAVYLCASSLRKDGERAFFGQGTRLTVV.

V is TRBV12-3 or TRBV12-4 and J is TRBJ1-1; D is possibly TRBD1 (6 bases). The CDR3 is 13 residues long. V was trimmed by 3 bases and J by 8 bases, leaving 13 bases between them. For the CDR3, the DNA is TGTGCCAGCAGTTTGGCCCACAGGGCAGAAGCTTTCTTT. Translation: CASSLAHRAEAFF.

CDR3 nucleotide sequence: TGTGCCAGCAGCGTAGGGGACAGCAGCAATCAGCCCCAGCATTTT. Its protein product is CASSVGDSSNQPQHF. V usage is TRBV9 and J usage is TRBJ1-5; the match to TRBD1 covers 7 bases. V shed 0 bases, J shed 1 base, and the junction held 1 base outside the gene matches. CDR1 and CDR2 from the germline V gene are SGDLS and YYNGEE. The CDR3 totals 15 residues.

V is TRBV15 and J is TRBJ1-2, with unresolved D. Trimming took 1 base from V and 11 from J, leaving 17 bases between them. CDR3 length: 14 residues. The V gene's germline CDR1 is LNHNV and CDR2 YYDKDF (reference sequence). CDR3 DNA sequence: TGTGCCACCAGCAGAGGTAGATCCGGGGTACCTTACACCTTC. Translating it yields CATSRGRSGVPYTF.

The V and J genes are TRBV4-2 and TRBJ1-6; TRBD1 matches at 10 bases. The CDR3 contains 15 residues. Germline-derived CDR1 and CDR2 are LGHNA and YNFKEQ. V lost 7 bases, J lost 8 bases, and 8 bases stayed unmatched. The CDR3 DNA follows: TGTGCCAGCAACGAACGAGGGACAGGGGATTCACCCCTCCACTTT. Translation gives CASNERGTGDSPLHF.

The chain's CDR3 is CASSQGSGLGSYNEQFF. The DNA for the CDR3 is TGTGCCAGCAGCCAGGGGAGCGGGTTAGGGTCCTACAATGAGCAGTTCTTC. This chain links TRBV3-1 (or the pseudogene TRBV3-2) with TRBJ2-1; D perhaps matches TRBD2 (6 bases). Trimming removed 3 bases at V and 1 base at J, with 16 bases between. The CDR3 sequence is 17 residues long. CDR1 and CDR2 from the germline V gene are LGHDT and YNNKEL (reference sequence).

The rearrangement joins TRBV7-9 to TRBJ2-2; D gene ambiguous. CDR3 size: 11 residues. V was pared by 4 bases and J by 7 bases, with 4 bases between. Germline V CDR1 and CDR2: SEHNR, FQNEAQ (reference sequence). In DNA form, the CDR3 reads TGTGCCAGCAGCTCTAGCGGGGAGCTGTTTTTT. It translates to CASSSSGELFF.

In the case of this clone: The sample has other DNA sequences that encode this CDR3 too. The CDR3 DNA follows: TGTGCCAGCAGTTTAGGGCAGACCTACGAGCAGTACTTC. Protein: CASSLGQTYEQYF. The V and J genes are TRBV27 and TRBJ2-7, with D uncertain. V lost 2 bases to trimming and J lost 2 bases, with 7 bases between them. The CDR3 has 13 residues. Per the germline V gene, CDR1 is MNHEY and CDR2 is SMNVEV (reference sequence).

The chain recombines TRBV6-5 with TRBJ2-7; perhaps TRBD1 as D (5 bases). The CDR3 extends over 15 amino acids. Germline loops: CDR1 MNHEY, CDR2 SVGAGI. V was clipped by 2 bases and J by 1 base, with 12 bases between them. The chain's CDR3 is CASSYGAGASYEQYF. In DNA, the CDR3 is TGTGCCAGCAGTTACGGGGCAGGAGCTTCCTACGAGCAGTACTTC.

This sequence joins TRBV5-8 and TRBJ1-5; D gene ambiguous. This CDR3 contains 13 residues. Germline loops: CDR1 SGHTS, CDR2 YDEGEE. V was pared by 5 bases and J by 6 bases, with 12 bases between. CDR3 in amino acids: CASRSVGTQPQHF. In DNA form, the CDR3 reads TGTGCCAGCAGATCCGTGGGCACTCAGCCCCAGCATTTT. Together with reference TRBV5-8 and TRBJ1-5, the CDR3 gives the full variable domain: EAGVTQSPTHLIKTRGQQATLRCSPISGHTSVYWYQQALGLGLQFLLWYDEGEERNRGNFPPRFSGRQFPNYSSELNVNALELEDSALYLCASRSVGTQPQHFGDGTRLSIL.

The J gene is TRBJ2-2, the V gene TRBV7-2; D gene unclear. Per the germline V gene, CDR1 is SGHTA and CDR2 is FQGNSA. The CDR3 consists of 12 residues. V lost 3 bases and J lost 9, with 8 bases in between. CDR3 in amino acids: CASSLYGWELFF. The DNA for the CDR3 is TGTGCCAGCAGCTTGTACGGTTGGGAGCTGTTTTTT.

On this clone: Different DNA sequences within this sample yield the same CDR3. The J gene is TRBJ1-2, the V gene TRBV7-2, with 7 bases matching TRBD1. Trimming at V came to 0 bases and at J to 0 bases, leaving 4 bases not matched to a gene. The CDR3 is 16 residues long. Germline V CDR1 and CDR2: SGHTA, FQGNSA. The CDR3 DNA reads TGTGCCAGCAGCTTAGCGAGGACAGGAGCTAACTATGGCTACACCTTC. This codes for CASSLARTGANYGYTF.

This rearrangement joins TRBV28 to TRBJ2-3; the D gene is possibly TRBD2 (5 bases). Trimming removed 7 bases at V and 11 bases at J, with 19 bases between. The CDR3 is 13 amino acids. CDR1 is MDHEN, CDR2 SYDVKM, per germline. CDR3 DNA: TGTGCCAGCAATCTCGGCGGGCTGGGAAGGCAGTATTTT. Its protein product is CASNLGGLGRQYF.

Notes on this clone: The junction shows a germline mismatch at one end, possibly a read error. The V gene is TRBV4-1, the J gene TRBJ1-1, with D maybe TRBD1 (6 bases). CDR3 length: 13 amino acids. Germline CDR1 and CDR2: MGHRA and YSYEKL. CDR3 in DNA: TGCGCCAGCAGCCAGAGCCGGGACAAGATACGGTCTTTT. This sequence encodes CASSQSRDKIRSF.

This chain links TRBV2 with TRBJ2-6; weak D call: TRBD1 (5 bases). The V end was cut by 6 bases, the J end by 1 base, with 10 bases between. Germline CDR1 reads SNHLY; CDR2 reads FYNNEI. The length of the CDR3 is 15 residues. CDR3 DNA: TGTGCCAGCAGGTCAGGGCAATCTGGGGCCAACGTCCTGACTTTC. It yields the protein CASRSGQSGANVLTF.

V gene TRBV7-2 combines with J gene TRBJ2-3; D may be TRBD1 (7 bases). This CDR3 region has 15 residues. Trimming stripped 6 bases from V and 6 bases from J, with 19 bases between. Germline V lookup: CDR1 SGHTA, CDR2 FQGNSA. The DNA of the CDR3 is TGTGCCAGCAGACTCGGACAGGCCCGGGGGGATACGCAGTATTTT. Residues: CASRLGQARGDTQYF.

The CDR3 protein is CASSSLSYEQYF. CDR3 coding DNA: TGTGCCAGCAGCTCCCTCTCCTACGAGCAGTACTTC. This chain connects TRBV7-3 to TRBJ2-7; D is unresolved. This CDR3 has 12 residues. CDR1 and CDR2 from the germline V gene are SGHTA and FQGTGA. V was pared by 4 bases and J by 0 bases, with 4 bases between.

This CDR3 is CASSLGIRGETQYF. The CDR3 DNA is TGCGCCAGCAGCTTGGGCATACGGGGGGAGACCCAGTACTTC. The rearrangement uses TRBV5-1 and TRBJ2-5; the D gene is possibly TRBD2 (6 bases). Germline CDR1 reads SGHRS; CDR2 reads YFSETQ. The V end lost 0 bases, the J end lost 5 bases, and 11 bases lay between the germline ends. The CDR3 has 14 amino acids.